Included here is one T cell receptor (beta chain) sequence, with context. Its target is unknown. This entry is derived from a study of molecular identifiers for immune sequencing clone quantification. At the level of the study: Replicate RNA from about 19,000 or 110,000 naive CD8 T cells formed five aliquots; four were sequenced.

Each library that profiled naive CD8 cells came from roughly 20,000 to 1,000,000 sorted cells with 10%, 30% or 50% RNA. TCRdb used MiXCR to reprocess the PCR reads, holding one entry per CDR3 protein. The table records nearly 650,000 distinct CDR3 sequences, approximately 24% of them present only once. Trimming cost V 1 base and J 5 bases, with 12 bases left between them. The CDR3 is 15 residues long. Germline V CDR1 and CDR2: LGHNA, YSLEER. General study results and limits: For effector cells, clones above 20 RNA copies held over 97% of molecules; for naive cells, under 1%.

Sequenced input: naive CD8+ T cells from blood, with Jurkat cell RNA spiked in. The sample's subset: FACS-sorted CD8+CD4-CCR7+CD45RA+ naive T cells. This TCR was recovered from a human donor in good health. Some libraries in this study had Jurkat cell RNA spiked in. The chain has TRBV4-3 and TRBJ1-5, with a weak D call TRBD1 (5 bases). This CDR3 reads CASSQGDVVDQPQHF. In DNA, the CDR3 is TGCGCCAGCAGCCAAGGGGACGTGGTTGATCAGCCCCAGCATTTT.